The next 31 T cell receptor beta chains were all read from a single sample in a study of cytomegalovirus exposure and HLA in healthy donors. The PCR was carried out with 60 Vbeta primers and 13 Jbeta primers. Assay used: immunoSEQ multiplex PCR; TCRdb lists only in-frame clones, some missing. In the table there are fewer than 75,000 clones, approximately 79% of which are singletons. Sequencing input: PBMCs. These receptors were obtained from a woman aged 30 to 39 in good health and CMV-seronegative.

The chain couples TRBV18 to TRBJ1-2; D unresolved. Germline V CDR1 and CDR2: KGHSH, LQKENI. This CDR3 contains 13 residues. Between the trimmed V and J ends, which lost 3 bases and 8 bases, there was a span of 13 bases. DNA of the CDR3: TGTGCCAGCTCACCCGGGCCCGGGGAAGGCTACACCTTC. Protein sequence: CASSPGPGEGYTF.

The CDR3 region has the DNA TGCGCCAGCAGCTTTTCCGGGGGAGTGTCCTACGAGCAGTACTTC. Translated: CASSFSGGVSYEQYF. The gene calls are TRBV5-1 and TRBJ2-7; a possible D gene is TRBD2 (6 bases). CDR3 length: 15 residues. Per the germline V gene, CDR1 is SGHRS and CDR2 is YFSETQ. The germline V and J ends were trimmed by 2 bases and 1 base, with 13 bases remaining between them.

The chain is built from TRBV10-1 and TRBJ2-3; D call uncertain. With 5 bases removed from V and 3 bases from J, the gap between germline ends came to 12 bases. In germline, CDR1 is WNHNN, CDR2 SYGVQD (reference sequence). This CDR3 has 14 residues. The CDR3 reads CASSSRALTDTQYF. The CDR3 region has the DNA TGCGCCAGCAGTTCCCGAGCGCTAACAGATACGCAGTATTTT.

This clone was seen a handful of times. The CDR3 loop reads CASNPSTSGRETQYF. The CDR3 DNA reads as TGTGCCAGCAATCCCTCGACTAGCGGGAGGGAGACCCAGTACTTC. V is TRBV7-2 and J is TRBJ2-5; 13 bases agree with TRBD2. The CDR3 is made up of 15 amino acids. J was trimmed by 5 bases and V by 7 bases; bases with no gene match: 7. Germline CDR1 is SGHTA and CDR2 is FQGNSA.

V is TRBV21-1 and J is TRBJ2-7; whether TRBD2, the table's D call, matches the DNA was not checked. TRBV21-1 is recorded as a pseudogene. This CDR3 contains 13 residues. CDR3 loop: CASGGLYPYEQYF. The CDR3, as DNA: TGTGCCAGCGGGGGGTTATACCCCTACGAGCAGTACTTC.

V is TRBV13 and J is TRBJ2-3; tentatively, D is TRBD2 (6 bases). CDR1 and CDR2 from the germline V gene are PRHDT and FYEKMQ (reference sequence). The CDR3 is 14 residues long. V lost 5 bases and J 0 bases, leaving 9 bases between the germline ends. This CDR3 is CASSLGTSTDTQYF. The CDR3 coding sequence is TGTGCCAGCAGCCTCGGGACTAGCACAGATACGCAGTATTTT.

This rearrangement joins TRBV9 to TRBJ1-4, with a tentative D call TRBD1 (6 bases). Trimming left V 0 bases short and J 5 bases short, with 8 bases between. The V gene's germline CDR1 is SGDLS and CDR2 YYNGEE. The CDR3 has 14 amino acids. Here the CDR3 DNA reads TGTGCCAGCAGCGTAGGGACAGCGAATGAAAAACTGTTTTTT. It translates to CASSVGTANEKLFF.

CDR3 protein: CASSRVAAFYNEQFF. Written as DNA, the CDR3 is TGTGCCAGCAGCCGGGTAGCGGCTTTTTACAATGAGCAGTTCTTC. The V call is TRBV6-5, the J call TRBJ2-1; possibly TRBD2 for D (6 bases). The CDR3 extends over 15 amino acids. Germline V CDR1 and CDR2: MNHEY, SVGAGI. Trimming removed 6 bases at V and 4 bases at J, with 16 bases between.

This clone was picked up a small number of times. This chain connects TRBV30 to TRBJ2-4; maybe TRBD2 (6 bases). Germline-derived CDR1 and CDR2 are GTSNPN and SVGIG (reference sequence). With 4 bases removed from V and 6 bases from J, the gap between germline ends came to 22 bases. There are 16 residues in the CDR3. In DNA form, the CDR3 reads TGTGCCTGGAATCGACATCACACGACGGAGGGAAACATTCAGTACTTC. It specifies CAWNRHHTTEGNIQYF.

J is TRBJ1-2 and V is TRBV27, with 8 nucleotides matching TRBD1. This CDR3 has 13 residues. V trimming: 4 bases; J trimming: 9 bases; junction bases outside the gene matches: 7. Germline lookup yields CDR1 MNHEY and CDR2 SMNVEV (reference sequence). The CDR3 sequence: CASSSDRGRSYTF. The CDR3 DNA reads TGTGCCAGCAGTTCCGACAGGGGTAGGAGCTACACCTTC.

The chain has TRBV30 and TRBJ2-7; TRBD2 agrees at 10 bases. The V segment lost 0 bases and the J segment 5 bases; nucleotides outside the gene matches: 10. This CDR3 region has 16 residues. Germline V lookup: CDR1 GTSNPN, CDR2 SVGIG (reference sequence). The CDR3 loop reads CAWSVASGGPSNEQYF. CDR3 coding DNA: TGTGCCTGGAGTGTGGCTAGCGGGGGCCCTTCGAACGAGCAGTACTTC.

The genes are TRBV5-1 and TRBJ2-3, with 16 nucleotides matching TRBD2. The V segment lost 4 bases and the J segment 0 bases; nucleotides outside the gene matches: 2. Germline V gene lookup returns CDR1 SGHRS and CDR2 YFSETQ. The length of the CDR3 is 17 residues. The CDR3 sequence: CASSPGLAGGSTDTQYF. The CDR3 DNA reads TGCGCCAGCAGCCCGGGACTAGCGGGGGGGAGCACAGATACGCAGTATTTT.

This chain connects TRBV10-3 to TRBJ2-2, with D perhaps matching TRBD2 (6 bases). This CDR3 region has 15 residues. The V end lost 10 bases, the J end lost 0 bases, and 15 bases lay between the germline ends. CDR1 ENHRY and CDR2 SYGVKD come from the germline V gene. The CDR3 spells CATRKEGANTGELFF. The CDR3 coding sequence is TGTGCCACCAGGAAGGAGGGCGCGAACACCGGGGAGCTGTTTTTT.

V usage is TRBV5-4 and J usage is TRBJ1-2; 9 bases map to TRBD1. The CDR3 is 14 amino acids. The J segment lost 2 bases and the V segment lost 6 bases, leaving 5 bases of the junction unmatched. Germline CDR1 is SGHNT and CDR2 is YYREEE (reference sequence). CDR3 in amino acids: CASTAGQGNYGYTF. In DNA form, the CDR3 reads TGTGCCAGCACCGCGGGACAGGGAAACTATGGCTACACCTTC. Looking up the rest from reference TRBV5-4 and TRBJ1-2 gives the full variable domain: ETGVTQSPTHLIKTRGQQVTLRCSSQSGHNTVSWYQQALGQGPQFIFQYYREEENGRGNFPPRFSGLQFPNYSSELNVNALELDDSALYLCASTAGQGNYGYTFGSGTRLTVV.

The chain has TRBV6-4 and TRBJ2-2, with TRBD2 matching 9 bases. Germline CDR1 reads MRHNA; CDR2 reads SNTAGT. V trimming: 0 bases; J trimming: 3 bases; junction bases outside the gene matches: 2. The CDR3 has 16 amino acids. In DNA form, the CDR3 reads TGTGCCAGCAGTGACTCCGCGGGGGGGCACACCGGGGAGCTGTTTTTT. This gives the protein CASSDSAGGHTGELFF.

The chain carries TRBV27 and TRBJ1-1, with a weak D call TRBD1 (5 bases). The germline CDR1 and CDR2 sequences are MNHEY and SMNVEV (reference sequence). This CDR3 region has 12 residues. With 3 bases removed from V and 5 bases from J, the gap between germline ends came to 7 bases. The CDR3 coding sequence is TGTGCCAGCAGTTTTAAGGGGACTGAAGCTTTCTTT. It encodes CASSFKGTEAFF.

The rearrangement joins TRBV19 to TRBJ2-5; TRBD1 matches 9 bases. CDR1 LNHDA and CDR2 SQIVND come from the germline V gene (reference sequence). The CDR3 runs 13 residues. With 7 bases clipped from V and 5 bases from J, the junction kept 5 bases outside the gene matches. CDR3 bases: TGTGCCAGTAACTCGGGACAGGGTGAGACCCAGTACTTC. It encodes CASNSGQGETQYF.

The rearrangement uses TRBV5-8 and TRBJ1-5; D is perhaps TRBD1 (6 bases). Germline loops: CDR1 SGHTS, CDR2 YDEGEE. The CDR3 sequence is 16 residues long. Trimming left V 0 bases short and J 5 bases short, with 15 bases between. For the CDR3, the DNA is TGTGCCAGCAGCTTGGGGACAGCCAGGCGAGATCAGCCCCAGCATTTT. Amino acid sequence: CASSLGTARRDQPQHF. The full variable domain, its missing parts supplied by reference TRBV5-8 and TRBJ1-5, is EAGVTQSPTHLIKTRGQQATLRCSPISGHTSVYWYQQALGLGLQFLLWYDEGEERNRGNFPPRFSGRQFPNYSSELNVNALELEDSALYLCASSLGTARRDQPQHFGDGTRLSIL.

This clone was detected once. This chain connects TRBV19 to TRBJ1-1; D may be TRBD1 (6 bases). Trimming left V 3 bases short and J 5 bases short, with 19 bases between. CDR3 length: 16 amino acids. The germline V gene has CDR1 LNHDA and CDR2 SQIVND (reference sequence). This CDR3 is CASSIDPPTGHTEAFF. The DNA of the CDR3 is TGTGCCAGTAGTATTGACCCGCCTACAGGGCATACTGAAGCTTTCTTT. The complete variable domain, with remaining parts taken from reference TRBV19 and TRBJ1-1, reads DGGITQSPKYLFRKEGQNVTLSCEQNLNHDAMYWYRQDPGQGLRLIYYSQIVNDFQKGDIAEGYSVSREKKESFPLTVTSAQKNPTAFYLCASSIDPPTGHTEAFFGQGTRLTVV.

This clone has a single count. V and J are TRBV7-8 and TRBJ1-1; TRBD1 matches 7 bases. CDR3 size: 16 residues. The V segment lost 5 bases and the J segment 0 bases; nucleotides outside the gene matches: 9. Germline V CDR1 and CDR2: SGHVS, FQNEAQ. The CDR3 loop reads CASSPRTGDLNTEAFF. DNA of the CDR3: TGTGCCAGCAGCCCTCGGACAGGAGACTTGAACACTGAAGCTTTCTTT.

The V gene is TRBV19, the J gene TRBJ2-6; 9 bases line up with TRBD1. The CDR3 runs 17 residues. V lost 6 bases to trimming and J lost 0 bases; unmatched junction nucleotides: 6. Germline CDR1 and CDR2: LNHDA and SQIVND (reference sequence). CDR3: CASSRQGGNSGANVLTF. In DNA, the CDR3 is TGTGCCAGTAGCCGACAGGGGGGCAACTCTGGGGCCAACGTCCTGACTTTC.

The rearrangement links TRBV19 to TRBJ1-2; maybe TRBD1 (6 bases). Germline V gene data show CDR1 as LNHDA and CDR2 as SQIVND (reference sequence). The CDR3 runs to 15 residues. With 7 bases removed from V and 1 base from J, the gap between germline ends came to 16 bases. The DNA of the CDR3 is TGTGCCAGTACCCCCGGGACAACTCTTAACTATGGCTACACCTTC. Translated, it gives CASTPGTTLNYGYTF. Full variable domain (outside the CDR3, taken from reference TRBV19 and TRBJ1-2): DGGITQSPKYLFRKEGQNVTLSCEQNLNHDAMYWYRQDPGQGLRLIYYSQIVNDFQKGDIAEGYSVSREKKESFPLTVTSAQKNPTAFYLCASTPGTTLNYGYTFGSGTRLTVV.

The chain uses TRBV19 and TRBJ1-4, with TRBD1 matching 7 bases. V was pared by 5 bases and J by 4 bases, with 4 bases of the junction left unmatched. This CDR3 is built from 14 residues. Germline CDR1 is LNHDA and CDR2 is SQIVND (reference sequence). The CDR3 protein is CASSPRQGNEKLFF. For the CDR3, the DNA is TGTGCCAGTAGTCCTCGACAGGGTAATGAAAAACTGTTTTTT.

CDR3 loop: CASSRTVGYTQYF. DNA of the CDR3: TGTGCCAGCAGTAGGACTGTCGGGTATACGCAGTATTTT. This chain links TRBV6-5 with TRBJ2-3; D is possibly TRBD2 (5 bases). The germline gives CDR1 MNHEY, CDR2 SVGAGI. The CDR3 extends over 13 amino acids. V shed 5 bases and J shed 7 bases, with 13 bases lying between them.

The V and J genes are TRBV7-2 and TRBJ2-7, with a possible D match to TRBD1 (6 bases). The CDR3 has 14 residues. Per germline, CDR1 SGHTA and CDR2 FQGNSA. Trimming removed 4 bases at V and 5 bases at J, with 15 bases between. CDR3 sequence: CASSSTQGYHEQYF. CDR3 coding DNA: TGTGCCAGCAGCTCCACCCAGGGGTACCACGAGCAGTACTTC.

The V and J genes are TRBV6-5 and TRBJ1-2; 8 bases fit TRBD1. The CDR3 extends over 14 amino acids. Germline V gene sequence: CDR1 MNHEY, CDR2 SVGAGI. V lost 0 bases, J lost 8 bases, and 5 bases stayed unmatched. The CDR3 sequence: CASSYSDRGDGYTF. CDR3 coding DNA: TGTGCCAGCAGTTACTCCGACAGGGGAGACGGCTACACCTTC.

The rearrangement joins TRBV7-9 to TRBJ1-1; 8 nucleotides line up with TRBD1. The CDR3 extends over 15 amino acids. V lost 5 bases, J lost 5 bases, and 10 bases stayed unmatched. From germline, CDR1 is SEHNR and CDR2 FQNEAQ (reference sequence). As DNA, the CDR3 is TGTGCCAGCAGCCCCCGGGCAGGGGGCATTACTGAAGCTTTCTTT. It codes for CASSPRAGGITEAFF.

The chain's CDR3 is CASSLLAVQDEQFF. In DNA, the CDR3 is TGTGCCAGCTCGCTCTTAGCGGTACAGGATGAGCAGTTCTTC. The rearrangement joins TRBV18 to TRBJ2-1; possible D gene TRBD2, 6 bases. Germline CDR1 reads KGHSH; CDR2 reads LQKENI. Trimming took off 6 bases at V and 8 bases at J, with 17 bases between the two ends. There are 14 residues in the CDR3.

The genes are TRBV2 and TRBJ2-1; 10 bases fit TRBD2. CDR1 and CDR2 (germline): SNHLY, FYNNEI. Trimming at V came to 6 bases and at J to 5 bases, leaving 7 bases not matched to a gene. The CDR3 is made up of 15 amino acids. The CDR3 loop is CASRRGTSDHNEQFF. Written as DNA, the CDR3 is TGTGCCAGCAGGCGGGGGACTAGCGACCACAATGAGCAGTTCTTC.

This clone occurred a few times. The chain uses TRBV12-5 and TRBJ2-7; TRBD2 agrees at 14 bases. The CDR3 consists of 19 residues. The V gene's germline CDR1 is LGHNT and CDR2 FRNRAP. V shed 1 base and J 3 bases; nucleotides not matched to a gene: 11. CDR3 in DNA: TGTGCTAGTGGTTTGGGACTAGCGGGGGGGCGGGGGGTCAACTACGAGCAGTACTTC. It is translated as CASGLGLAGGRGVNYEQYF.

This clone appeared a single time. This chain's CDR3 is CASSSHGDQPQHF. As DNA, the CDR3 is TGTGCCAGCAGCTCTCACGGGGATCAGCCCCAGCATTTT. The V and J genes are TRBV9 and TRBJ1-5, with D unclear. The germline V and J ends were trimmed by 4 bases and 5 bases, with 10 bases remaining between them. CDR3 size: 13 residues. Germline V lookup: CDR1 SGDLS, CDR2 YYNGEE.